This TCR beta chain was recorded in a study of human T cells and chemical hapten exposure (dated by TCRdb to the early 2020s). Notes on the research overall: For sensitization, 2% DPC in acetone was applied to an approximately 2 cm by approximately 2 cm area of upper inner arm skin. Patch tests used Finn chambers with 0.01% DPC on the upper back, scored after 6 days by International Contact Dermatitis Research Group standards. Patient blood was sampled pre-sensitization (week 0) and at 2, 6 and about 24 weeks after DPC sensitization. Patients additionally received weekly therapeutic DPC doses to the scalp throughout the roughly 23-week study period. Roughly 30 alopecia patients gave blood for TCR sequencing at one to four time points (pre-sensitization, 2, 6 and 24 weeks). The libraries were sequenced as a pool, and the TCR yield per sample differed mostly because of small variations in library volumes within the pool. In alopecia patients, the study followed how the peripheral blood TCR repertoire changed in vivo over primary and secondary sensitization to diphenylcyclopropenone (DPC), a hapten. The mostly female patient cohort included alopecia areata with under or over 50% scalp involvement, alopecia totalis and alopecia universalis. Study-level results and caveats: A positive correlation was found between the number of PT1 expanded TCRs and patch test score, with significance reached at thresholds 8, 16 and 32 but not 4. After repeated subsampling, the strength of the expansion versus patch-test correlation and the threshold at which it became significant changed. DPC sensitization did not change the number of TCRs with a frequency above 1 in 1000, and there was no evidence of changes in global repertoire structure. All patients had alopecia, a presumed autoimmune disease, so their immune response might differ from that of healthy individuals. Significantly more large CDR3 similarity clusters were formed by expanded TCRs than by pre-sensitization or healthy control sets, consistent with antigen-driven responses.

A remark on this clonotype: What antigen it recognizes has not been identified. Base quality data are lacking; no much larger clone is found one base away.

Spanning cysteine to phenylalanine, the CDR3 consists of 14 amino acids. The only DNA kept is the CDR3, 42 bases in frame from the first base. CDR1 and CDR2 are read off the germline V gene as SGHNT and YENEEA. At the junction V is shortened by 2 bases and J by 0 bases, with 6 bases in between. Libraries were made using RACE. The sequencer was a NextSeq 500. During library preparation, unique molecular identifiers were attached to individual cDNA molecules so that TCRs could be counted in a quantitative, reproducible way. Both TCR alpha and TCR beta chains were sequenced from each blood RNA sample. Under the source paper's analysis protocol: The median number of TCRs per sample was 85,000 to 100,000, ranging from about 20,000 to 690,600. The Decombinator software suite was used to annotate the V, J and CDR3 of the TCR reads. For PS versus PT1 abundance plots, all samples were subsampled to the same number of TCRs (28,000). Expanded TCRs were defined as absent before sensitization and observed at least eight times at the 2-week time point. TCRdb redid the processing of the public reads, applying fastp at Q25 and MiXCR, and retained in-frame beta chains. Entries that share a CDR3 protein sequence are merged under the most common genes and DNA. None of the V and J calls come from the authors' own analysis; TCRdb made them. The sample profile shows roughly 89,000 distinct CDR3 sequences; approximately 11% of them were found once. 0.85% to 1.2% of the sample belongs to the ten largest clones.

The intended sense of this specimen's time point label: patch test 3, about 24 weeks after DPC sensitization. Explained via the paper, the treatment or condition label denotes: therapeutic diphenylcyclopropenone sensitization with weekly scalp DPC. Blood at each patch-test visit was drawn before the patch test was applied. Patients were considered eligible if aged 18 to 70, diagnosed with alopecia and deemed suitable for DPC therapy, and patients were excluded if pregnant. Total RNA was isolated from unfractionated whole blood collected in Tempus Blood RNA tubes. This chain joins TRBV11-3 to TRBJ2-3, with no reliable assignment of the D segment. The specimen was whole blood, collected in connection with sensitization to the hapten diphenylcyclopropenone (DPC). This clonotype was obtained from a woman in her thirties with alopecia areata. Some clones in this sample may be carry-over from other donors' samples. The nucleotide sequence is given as TGTGCCAGCAGCTTAAGTCATAGCACAGATACGCAGTATTTT. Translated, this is CASSLSHSTDTQYF.